These 27 T cell receptor beta chains share one sample of origin, sequenced in a study of blood T cell repertoires in COVID-19. Sequencing was performed with immunoSEQ multiplex PCR; in TCRdb, only in-frame clones are kept and a portion is missing. Of roughly 160,000 clones listed, approximately 84% are singletons. The sample comprised peripheral blood. All receptors come from an elderly woman with COVID-19, enrolled during active disease.

The CDR3 spells CASSLVQGAIGLSEQYF. The CDR3 nucleotides read TGTGCCAGCTCACTAGTACAGGGGGCCATTGGGCTTAGCGAGCAGTACTTC. V usage is TRBV18 and J usage is TRBJ2-7, with 9 bases lining up with TRBD1. Looked up from germline, CDR1 is KGHSH and CDR2 is LQKENI. This CDR3 contains 17 residues. The V and J ends lost 4 bases and 6 bases, in that order; junction bases with no gene match: 16.

This chain connects TRBV5-1 to TRBJ2-7; 9 bases agree with TRBD1. The CDR3 is made up of 16 amino acids. Germline CDR1 and CDR2: SGHRS and YFSETQ. V gave up 5 bases and J gave up 0 bases; unmatched junction bases: 9. This CDR3 is CASSHRDRGSSYEQYF. DNA for the CDR3: TGCGCCAGCAGTCATCGAGACAGGGGGAGCTCCTACGAGCAGTACTTC.

The rearrangement links TRBV9 to TRBJ2-1; TRBD1 matches at 8 bases. V was pared by 2 bases and J by 3 bases, with 4 bases of the junction left unmatched. CDR1 and CDR2 (germline): SGDLS, YYNGEE. The CDR3 has 15 amino acids. The CDR3 loop reads CASSVGTGLYNEQFF. In DNA form, the CDR3 reads TGTGCCAGCAGCGTGGGGACAGGCCTCTACAATGAGCAGTTCTTC.

V and J are TRBV5-1 and TRBJ2-7, with 7 bases fitting TRBD2. CDR3 length equals 15 residues. CDR1 and CDR2 from the germline V gene are SGHRS and YFSETQ. The V gene end was trimmed by 4 bases and the J gene end by 1 base; junction bases not matched to a gene: 8. As DNA, the CDR3 is TGCGCCAGCAGCCCCCGGGGTAGCGGGTCCTACGAGCAGTACTTC. Its translation is CASSPRGSGSYEQYF. The full variable domain, in which reference TRBV5-1 and TRBJ2-7 provide the parts outside the CDR3, is KAGVTQTPRYLIKTRGQQVTLSCSPISGHRSVSWYQQTPGQGLQFLFEYFSETQRNKGNFPGRFSGRQFSNSRSEMNVSTLELGDSALYLCASSPRGSGSYEQYFGPGTRLTVT.

V gene TRBV10-2 combines with J gene TRBJ2-7; 7 nucleotides match TRBD2. V gave up 0 bases and J gave up 12 bases; unmatched junction bases: 11. Germline lookup yields CDR1 WSHSY and CDR2 SAAADI. The CDR3 totals 14 residues. The CDR3 protein is CASSESRASGALYF. CDR3 coding DNA: TGCGCCAGCAGTGAGTCCAGGGCTAGCGGAGCTCTGTACTTC.

J is TRBJ1-6 and V is TRBV9; 11 nucleotides match TRBD1. The J segment lost 13 bases and the V segment lost 2 bases, leaving 5 bases of the junction unmatched. The CDR3 covers 14 residues. Germline assignment: CDR1 SGDLS and CDR2 YYNGEE. CDR3 loop: CASSVGTGGFPLHF. DNA for the CDR3: TGTGCCAGCAGCGTGGGGACAGGGGGTTTCCCCCTCCACTTT.

This clone appeared once. The chain couples TRBV28 to TRBJ1-6, with D unclear. Germline CDR1 is MDHEN and CDR2 is SYDVKM. The germline V and J ends were trimmed by 5 bases and 1 base, with 9 bases remaining between them. The CDR3 is 15 residues long. CDR3 residues: CASSLRVSYNSPLHF. The CDR3 region has the DNA TGTGCCAGCAGTCTACGGGTTTCCTATAATTCACCCCTCCACTTT.

This sequence joins TRBV5-5 and TRBJ2-3; TRBD1 agrees at 7 bases. V trimming: 4 bases; J trimming: 0 bases; junction bases outside the gene matches: 14. The CDR3 is made up of 18 amino acids. Germline V gives CDR1 SGHKS, CDR2 YYEKEE (reference sequence). CDR3 region: CASSLGGPGQTSTDTQYF. In DNA, the CDR3 is TGTGCCAGCAGCCTTGGGGGTCCGGGACAGACTAGCACAGATACGCAGTATTTT. Looking up the rest from reference TRBV5-5 and TRBJ2-3 gives the full variable domain: DAGVTQSPTHLIKTRGQQVTLRCSPISGHKSVSWYQQVLGQGPQFIFQYYEKEERGRGNFPDRFSARQFPNYSSELNVNALLLGDSALYLCASSLGGPGQTSTDTQYFGPGTRLTVL.

The J gene is TRBJ1-2, the V gene TRBV21-1; TRBD1 was called by the table and not checked on the DNA. TRBV21-1 is deemed a pseudogene. CDR3 size: 16 residues. The CDR3 region has the DNA TGTGCCAGCAGAAGCGAAAATGACAGGCTAGACTATGGCTACACCTTC. Residues: CASRSENDRLDYGYTF.

The V gene is TRBV6-5, the J gene TRBJ2-7, with D hard to call. The CDR3 runs 12 residues. Trimming took 8 bases from V and 0 from J, leaving 8 bases between them. Germline CDR1 and CDR2: MNHEY and SVGAGI. Here the CDR3 DNA reads TGTGCCAGCCATGCCTACTCCTACGAGCAGTACTTC. It codes for CASHAYSYEQYF.

V is TRBV30 and J is TRBJ2-7; tentative D call: TRBD1 (6 bases). Looked up from germline, CDR1 is GTSNPN and CDR2 is SVGIG (reference sequence). The CDR3 sequence is 13 residues long. Trimming stripped 1 base from V and 5 bases from J, with 12 bases between. The CDR3 here is CAWSDGTTNEQYF. The DNA for the CDR3 is TGTGCCTGGAGTGACGGGACAACCAACGAGCAGTACTTC.

A single count supports this clone. The chain uses TRBV30 and TRBJ2-5, with 10 nucleotides matching TRBD2. This CDR3 contains 16 residues. Germline CDR1 reads GTSNPN; CDR2 reads SVGIG (reference sequence). With 1 base clipped from V and 5 bases from J, the junction kept 10 bases outside the gene matches. Here the CDR3 DNA reads TGTGCCTGGAGTGCCGGATACAGCGGGGGGGCTGAGACCCAGTACTTC. It encodes CAWSAGYSGGAETQYF.

The chain joins TRBV19 to TRBJ2-7, with D unresolved. CDR1 and CDR2 from the germline V gene are LNHDA and SQIVND (reference sequence). V was cut by 4 bases and J by 3 bases, with 16 bases left in between. The CDR3 has 15 residues. The DNA of the CDR3 is TGTGCCAGTAGTACTAGGCAAACCCCCCTCTACGAGCAGTACTTC. This codes for CASSTRQTPLYEQYF.

This rearrangement joins TRBV11-2 to TRBJ2-5; TRBD1 aligns across 10 bases. The CDR3 contains 14 residues. From germline, CDR1 is SGHAT and CDR2 FQNNGV. The junction had 4 bases not matched to a gene; V was cut back by 5 bases and J by 4 bases. CDR3 coding DNA: TGTGCCAGCAGCCTCCGGACAGGGGGAGAGACCCAGTACTTC. It encodes CASSLRTGGETQYF.

J is TRBJ2-1 and V is TRBV27, with a tentative D call TRBD1 (6 bases). The CDR3 loop spans 18 amino acids. The V gene's germline CDR1 is MNHEY and CDR2 SMNVEV (reference sequence). V was trimmed by 2 bases and J by 7 bases, leaving 24 bases between them. The DNA of the CDR3 is TGTGCCAGCAGTTTAATACCTCCGGGACACGGTGGGCGTAATGAGCAGTTCTTC. Its protein product is CASSLIPPGHGGRNEQFF.

This chain uses TRBV23-1 with TRBJ2-7, with D perhaps TRBD1 (6 bases). TRBV23-1 is labeled an ORF, and its function is uncertain. CDR3 length: 16 residues. Trimming took 1 base from V and 4 from J, leaving 17 bases between them. The CDR3 is CASSQWGGRGRYEQYF. CDR3 in DNA: TGCGCCAGCAGTCAATGGGGCGGCAGGGGTAGGTACGAGCAGTACTTC.

The rearrangement joins TRBV7-3 to TRBJ1-1; 10 bases agree with TRBD1. V gave up 4 bases and J gave up 0 bases; unmatched junction bases: 11. CDR3 length: 18 residues. Germline-derived CDR1 and CDR2 are SGHTA and FQGTGA. CDR3 amino acids: CASSSKVRDRGLNTEAFF. The CDR3 DNA is TGTGCCAGCAGCTCTAAGGTGCGGGACAGGGGATTGAACACTGAAGCTTTCTTT. The full variable domain, with the rest looked up from reference TRBV7-3 and TRBJ1-1, is GAGVSQTPSNKVTEKGKYVELRCDPISGHTALYWYRQSLGQGPEFLIYFQGTGAADDSGLPNDRFFAVRPEGSVSTLKIQRTERGDSAVYLCASSSKVRDRGLNTEAFFGQGTRLTVV.

A single count supports this clone. This chain joins TRBV5-5 and TRBJ2-5; tentatively, D is TRBD1 (5 bases). Germline CDR1 is SGHKS and CDR2 is YYEKEE (reference sequence). This CDR3 comprises 14 residues. The V gene lost 6 bases and the J gene lost 2 bases, with 14 bases spanning the gap. The CDR3 region is CASTHQGIQETQYF. CDR3 in DNA: TGTGCCAGCACCCATCAGGGCATTCAAGAGACCCAGTACTTC.

The chain uses TRBV19 and TRBJ2-1; 12 nucleotides align to TRBD2. Germline loops: CDR1 LNHDA, CDR2 SQIVND (reference sequence). Losses at the gene ends were 7 bases for V and 5 bases for J; bases not matched to a gene: 9. This CDR3 is 16 amino acids long. The CDR3 DNA reads TGTGCCAGTAATGTCAGACTAGCGGGAGTACACAATGAGCAGTTCTTC. It is translated as CASNVRLAGVHNEQFF.

This chain joins TRBV5-6 and TRBJ1-6, with D uncertain. Germline V gene sequence: CDR1 SGHDT, CDR2 YYEEEE. Trimming stripped 0 bases from V and 6 bases from J, with 13 bases between. The CDR3 spans 16 residues. The CDR3 nucleotides read TGTGCCAGCAGCTTGGAGGGCCGGAGGGTTAATTCACCCCTCCACTTT. As protein: CASSLEGRRVNSPLHF. The whole variable domain, remainder taken from reference TRBV5-6 and TRBJ1-6, is DAGVTQSPTHLIKTRGQQVTLRCSPKSGHDTVSWYQQALGQGPQFIFQYYEEEERQRGNFPDRFSGHQFPNYSSELNVNALLLGDSALYLCASSLEGRRVNSPLHFGNGTRLTVT.

The rearrangement links TRBV5-1 to TRBJ2-1; TRBD2 aligns across 9 bases. This CDR3 region has 14 residues. The germline gives CDR1 SGHRS, CDR2 YFSETQ. V was pared by 4 bases and J by 15 bases, with 14 bases of the junction left unmatched. The CDR3 coding sequence is TGCGCCAGCAGCCCCCGGCTAGCGGGGACAAGGGGGTTCTTC. Its translation is CASSPRLAGTRGFF.

The J gene is TRBJ1-2, the V gene TRBV4-1; D is ambiguous. The CDR3 has 16 residues. With 0 bases removed from V and 4 bases from J, the gap between germline ends came to 15 bases. Germline V gene data show CDR1 as MGHRA and CDR2 as YSYEKL. CDR3 sequence: CASSQESPAGSYGYTF. CDR3 sequence (DNA): TGCGCCAGCAGCCAAGAATCCCCGGCAGGTTCCTATGGCTACACCTTC.

The count of this clone is one. The J gene is TRBJ2-3, the V gene TRBV18, with no clear D. The V gene's germline CDR1 is KGHSH and CDR2 LQKENI. CDR3 length equals 12 residues. Trimming took off 2 bases at V and 5 bases at J, with 5 bases between the two ends. CDR3 coding DNA: TGTGCCAGCTCACCATATAAAGATACGCAGTATTTT. It yields the protein CASSPYKDTQYF.

Only one count was recorded for this clone. This sequence joins TRBV5-1 and TRBJ2-3; TRBD2 might be the D (6 bases). CDR1 SGHRS and CDR2 YFSETQ come from the germline V gene. Trimming removed 3 bases from V and 4 bases from J, with 9 bases in between. The CDR3 runs 13 residues. The CDR3 reads CASSWGVPDTQYF. CDR3 sequence (DNA): TGCGCCAGCAGCTGGGGGGTCCCAGATACGCAGTATTTT.

This clone was seen a few times. This chain links TRBV28 with TRBJ1-1; D not resolved. V lost 3 bases to trimming and J lost 2 bases, with 10 bases between them. Germline V gives CDR1 MDHEN, CDR2 SYDVKM. There are 14 residues in the CDR3. CDR3 in DNA: TGTGCCAGCAGTTTTGGAGGGTACAACACTGAAGCTTTCTTT. Its protein product is CASSFGGYNTEAFF.

V usage is TRBV11-3 and J usage is TRBJ2-1; 10 nucleotides agree with TRBD2. The CDR3 covers 15 residues. Germline lookup yields CDR1 SGHNT and CDR2 YENEEA. V shed 5 bases, J shed 2 bases, and the junction held 3 bases outside the gene matches. CDR3 sequence reads: CASSPSGGTYNEQFF. CDR3 coding DNA: TGTGCCAGCAGCCCTAGCGGGGGAACCTACAATGAGCAGTTCTTC.

V gene TRBV5-1 combines with J gene TRBJ2-2, with 9 bases that match TRBD1. Germline assignment: CDR1 SGHRS and CDR2 YFSETQ. V lost 3 bases, J lost 5 bases, and 8 bases stayed unmatched. The CDR3 has 16 amino acids. The CDR3 reads CASSSRQGVGTGELFF. The CDR3 DNA follows: TGCGCCAGCAGCTCTCGACAGGGGGTAGGGACCGGGGAGCTGTTTTTT. The variable domain in full, completed from reference TRBV5-1 and TRBJ2-2, reads KAGVTQTPRYLIKTRGQQVTLSCSPISGHRSVSWYQQTPGQGLQFLFEYFSETQRNKGNFPGRFSGRQFSNSRSEMNVSTLELGDSALYLCASSSRQGVGTGELFFGEGSRLTVL.